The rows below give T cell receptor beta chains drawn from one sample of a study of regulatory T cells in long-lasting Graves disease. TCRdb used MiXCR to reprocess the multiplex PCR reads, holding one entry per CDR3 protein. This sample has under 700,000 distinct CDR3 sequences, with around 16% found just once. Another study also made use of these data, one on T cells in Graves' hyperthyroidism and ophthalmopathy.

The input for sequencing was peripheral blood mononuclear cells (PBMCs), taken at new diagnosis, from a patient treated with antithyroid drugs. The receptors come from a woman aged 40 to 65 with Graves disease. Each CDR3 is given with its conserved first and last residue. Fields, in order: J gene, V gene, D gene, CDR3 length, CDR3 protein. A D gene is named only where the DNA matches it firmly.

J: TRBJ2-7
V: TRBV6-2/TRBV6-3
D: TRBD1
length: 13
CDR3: CASRWTGSYEQYF

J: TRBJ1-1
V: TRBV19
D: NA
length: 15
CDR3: CASSGRDRSGTEAFF

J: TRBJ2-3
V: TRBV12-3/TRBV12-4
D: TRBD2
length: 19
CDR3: CASSSPPGGLAGGTDTQYF

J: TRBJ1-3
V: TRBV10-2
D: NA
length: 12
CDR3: CATEGSGNTIYF

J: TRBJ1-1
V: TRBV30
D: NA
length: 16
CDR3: CAWSGGRRTVGTEAFF

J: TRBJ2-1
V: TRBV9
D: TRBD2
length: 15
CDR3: CASSVGGAAYNEQFF

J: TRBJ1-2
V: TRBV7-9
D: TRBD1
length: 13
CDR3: CASGTQGGYGYTF

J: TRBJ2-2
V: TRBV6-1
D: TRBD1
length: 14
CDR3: CASRRQGDSGELFF

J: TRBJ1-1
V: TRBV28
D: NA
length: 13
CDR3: CASSPGRHSAAFF

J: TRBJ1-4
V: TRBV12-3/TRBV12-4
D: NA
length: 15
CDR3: CASSPYTAVGEKLFF

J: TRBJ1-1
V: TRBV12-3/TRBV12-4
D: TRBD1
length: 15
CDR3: CASSLDGTVNTEAFF

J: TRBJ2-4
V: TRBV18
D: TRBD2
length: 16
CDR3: CASSLTSGEVKNIQYF

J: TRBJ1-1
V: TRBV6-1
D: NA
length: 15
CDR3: CASSPGGPGGTEAFF

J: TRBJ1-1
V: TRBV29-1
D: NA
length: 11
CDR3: CSAAGGTEAFF

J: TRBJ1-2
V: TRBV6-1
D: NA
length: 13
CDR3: CASVREANYGYTF

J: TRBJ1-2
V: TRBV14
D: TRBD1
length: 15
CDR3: CASSQTQGASYGYTF

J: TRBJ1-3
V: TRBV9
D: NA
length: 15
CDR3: CASSVGHDSGNTIYF

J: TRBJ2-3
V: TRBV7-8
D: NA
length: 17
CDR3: CASSHMASGTKTDTQYF

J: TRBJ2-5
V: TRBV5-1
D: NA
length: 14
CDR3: CASSSLSSGETQYF

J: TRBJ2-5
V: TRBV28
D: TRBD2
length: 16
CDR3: CASSLVSRGIGETQYF

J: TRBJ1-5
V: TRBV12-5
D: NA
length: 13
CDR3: CASSIGADQPQHF

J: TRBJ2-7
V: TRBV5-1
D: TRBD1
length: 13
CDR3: CASSLQGVGEQYF